Following are 26 T cell receptor beta chains from one sample sequenced in a study of cytomegalovirus exposure and HLA in healthy donors. The study ran its PCR with 60 Vbeta and 13 Jbeta primers. Here immunoSEQ multiplex PCR was the method, and the copy in TCRdb shows in-frame clones only, minus some. The sample yields more than 55,000 clones, about 74% seen once. Sequenced material: PBMCs. Source of these receptors: a woman aged 55-70 years in good health and CMV-seropositive.

This clone is medium-sized by share. The genes are TRBV6-6 and TRBJ1-1; D gene unclear. CDR3 length: 15 residues. Trimming left V 6 bases short and J 11 bases short, with 25 bases between. From germline, CDR1 is MNHNY and CDR2 SVGAGI (reference sequence). The CDR3 loop reads CASSHLGPRAFGAFF. CDR3 bases: TGTGCCAGCAGCCATTTGGGCCCCCGAGCCTTTGGGGCTTTCTTT.

This clone was detected only a few times. The chain is built from TRBV6-6 and TRBJ2-7; D is possibly TRBD2 (9 bases). V lost 10 bases and J lost 6, with 19 bases in between. The germline V gene encodes CDR1 MNHNY and CDR2 SVGAGI (reference sequence). The CDR3 contains 13 residues. The CDR3 DNA sequence: TGTGCCACCCAGGGGGCTAGCGGGGCCGAGCAGTACTTC. This sequence encodes CATQGASGAEQYF.

The chain has TRBV10-3 and TRBJ1-2; 7 positions match TRBD1. Germline values: CDR1 ENHRY, CDR2 SYGVKD. The CDR3 consists of 14 residues. Trimming at V came to 6 bases and at J to 1 base, leaving 5 bases not matched to a gene. CDR3 sequence: CAIRKTGINYGYTF. CDR3 DNA: TGTGCCATCAGGAAGACAGGGATTAACTATGGCTACACCTTC.

This clone counts as medium-sized. The V call is TRBV9, the J call TRBJ2-3; maybe TRBD1 (6 bases). Per the germline V gene, CDR1 is SGDLS and CDR2 is YYNGEE. The germline V and J ends were trimmed by 4 bases and 0 bases, with 12 bases remaining between them. There are 15 residues in the CDR3. The CDR3 nucleotides read TGTGCCAGCAGCCAATGGACAGCTAGCACAGATACGCAGTATTTT. Protein sequence: CASSQWTASTDTQYF.

This clone was detected ten times or more. The J gene is TRBJ2-1, the V gene TRBV5-4; a weak D match, TRBD2 (5 bases). This CDR3 has 14 residues. Germline V gene sequence: CDR1 SGHNT, CDR2 YYREEE (reference sequence). V lost 2 bases and J lost 8, with 14 bases in between. This CDR3 reads CASSLPLGSDEQFF. CDR3 nucleotides: TGTGCCAGCAGCTTACCTTTAGGGAGCGATGAGCAGTTCTTC.

The V gene is TRBV6-1, the J gene TRBJ1-4; D call uncertain. Germline assignment: CDR1 MNHNS and CDR2 SASEGT. V was pared by 0 bases and J by 3 bases, with 11 bases between. This CDR3 is built from 16 residues. The CDR3 sequence: CASSEAQLLSNEKLFF. As DNA, the CDR3 is TGTGCCAGCAGTGAAGCGCAACTCCTTTCTAATGAAAAACTGTTTTTT.

The V call is TRBV9, the J call TRBJ2-3, with 8 bases lining up with TRBD2. CDR1 and CDR2 from the germline V gene are SGDLS and YYNGEE. Trimming at V came to 1 base and at J to 0 bases, leaving 4 bases not matched to a gene. The length of the CDR3 is 16 residues. In DNA form, the CDR3 reads TGTGCCAGCAGCGTAAGTAGCGGGGTTAGCACAGATACGCAGTATTTT. Translating gives CASSVSSGVSTDTQYF.

The chain recombines TRBV5-4 with TRBJ1-4; 12 positions match TRBD1. The CDR3 has 17 amino acids. V trimming: 3 bases; J trimming: 7 bases; junction bases outside the gene matches: 10. Germline CDR1 SGHNT, CDR2 YYREEE (reference sequence). This chain's CDR3 is CASSSGTGGAQSEKLFF. CDR3 DNA: TGTGCCAGCAGCTCCGGGACAGGGGGCGCACAGAGTGAAAAACTGTTTTTT. The whole variable domain, remainder taken from reference TRBV5-4 and TRBJ1-4, is ETGVTQSPTHLIKTRGQQVTLRCSSQSGHNTVSWYQQALGQGPQFIFQYYREEENGRGNFPPRFSGLQFPNYSSELNVNALELDDSALYLCASSSGTGGAQSEKLFFGSGTQLSVL.

The chain recombines TRBV11-1 with TRBJ2-1; D possibly corresponds to TRBD2 (6 bases). Germline-derived CDR1 and CDR2 are SGHAT and FQDESV (reference sequence). Trimming cost V 1 base and J 5 bases, with 12 bases left between them. CDR3 size: 15 residues. The CDR3 DNA reads TGTGCCAGCAGCTTAGTCCCGGGGGTTGACAATGAGCAGTTCTTC. Amino acid sequence: CASSLVPGVDNEQFF.

CDR3 sequence: CASSSRTAQETQYF. The DNA for the CDR3 is TGCGCCAGCAGCTCGAGGACAGCCCAAGAGACCCAGTACTTC. V is TRBV5-1 and J is TRBJ2-5, with D maybe TRBD1 (6 bases). With 3 bases removed from V and 1 base from J, the gap between germline ends came to 10 bases. The germline CDR1 and CDR2 sequences are SGHRS and YFSETQ. The CDR3 loop spans 14 amino acids. The full variable domain, rest sourced from reference TRBV5-1 and TRBJ2-5, is KAGVTQTPRYLIKTRGQQVTLSCSPISGHRSVSWYQQTPGQGLQFLFEYFSETQRNKGNFPGRFSGRQFSNSRSEMNVSTLELGDSALYLCASSSRTAQETQYFGPGTRLLVL.

The chain joins TRBV18 to TRBJ2-7, with 7 bases matching TRBD1. CDR3 length: 12 residues. Trimming took 6 bases from V and 3 from J; bases not matched to a gene: 2. Germline lookup yields CDR1 KGHSH and CDR2 LQKENI. Here the CDR3 DNA reads TGTGCCAGCTCTTGGACAGGCTACGAGCAGTACTTC. As protein: CASSWTGYEQYF.

Notes on this clone: The conserved closing phenylalanine or tryptophan is absent in this CDR3, likely reflecting a read error. V gene TRBV29-1 combines with J gene TRBJ2-3, with 9 positions matching TRBD2. The CDR3 has 15 residues. The germline gives CDR1 SQVTM, CDR2 ANQGSEA. V lost 8 bases and J lost 1; bases outside the gene matches: 10. CDR3 nucleotide sequence: TGCAGCTCGAGAGGGGCTAGCGGGGGCACAGATACGCAGTATGTT. This translates into CSSRGASGGTDTQYV.

The chain recombines TRBV9 with TRBJ2-1; D gene ambiguous. V was pared by 0 bases and J by 8 bases, with 21 bases between. The CDR3 covers 17 residues. Germline lookup yields CDR1 SGDLS and CDR2 YYNGEE. The CDR3 bases are TGTGCCAGCAGCGTAGCTACCGAACTACCGAACCCCGATGAGCAGTTCTTC. Translation: CASSVATELPNPDEQFF.

CDR3 in amino acids: CASSLEGNTIYF. CDR3 in DNA: TGCGCCAGCAGCTTGGAGGGGAACACCATATATTTT. The rearrangement joins TRBV5-1 to TRBJ1-3; TRBD1 might be the D (5 bases). With 0 bases removed from V and 7 bases from J, the gap between germline ends came to 5 bases. CDR1 is SGHRS and CDR2 is YFSETQ in the germline V gene. The CDR3 has 12 amino acids.

The V and J genes are TRBV19 and TRBJ2-7; 10 bases align to TRBD1. The CDR3 loop spans 14 amino acids. The V gene's germline CDR1 is LNHDA and CDR2 SQIVND (reference sequence). V lost 4 bases and J lost 8; bases outside the gene matches: 8. CDR3 DNA: TGTGCCAGTAGTACACCGGGACAGGGGATGAAGCAGTACTTC. Translated: CASSTPGQGMKQYF.

In this sample, this clone turned up a few times. The chain recombines TRBV6-1 with TRBJ2-7, with D uncertain. Germline CDR1 MNHNS, CDR2 SASEGT. There are 11 residues in the CDR3. Trimming cost V 4 bases and J 6 bases, with 7 bases left between them. For the CDR3, the DNA is TGTGCCAGCAGTGCTTTCGTCGAGCAGTACTTC. Amino acid sequence: CASSAFVEQYF.

V and J are TRBV4-1 and TRBJ1-5; a possible D gene is TRBD1 (6 bases). The CDR3 is made up of 17 amino acids. The germline CDR1 and CDR2 sequences are MGHRA and YSYEKL. The ends were cut back, 0 bases at V and 0 bases at J, with 12 bases in the middle. CDR3 sequence reads: CASSQEFTGLSNQPQHF. Here the CDR3 DNA reads TGCGCCAGCAGCCAAGAGTTTACAGGGCTTAGCAATCAGCCCCAGCATTTT.

The chain links TRBV5-1 to TRBJ2-7; 14 positions match TRBD2. The length of the CDR3 is 18 residues. V gave up 1 base and J gave up 2 bases; unmatched junction bases: 8. Per germline, CDR1 SGHRS and CDR2 YFSETQ. The CDR3 bases are TGCGCCAGCAGCTTGACACGGGGACTAGCGGGAGAGACCTACGAGCAGTACTTC. This translates into CASSLTRGLAGETYEQYF.

This rearrangement joins TRBV6-5 to TRBJ2-5, with 11 bases that match TRBD2. Germline CDR1 is MNHEY and CDR2 is SVGAGI. Trimming at V came to 4 bases and at J to 4 bases, leaving 8 bases not matched to a gene. The CDR3 runs to 16 residues. In DNA, the CDR3 is TGTGCCAGCAGTTTGACCGGGACTAGCGGAGTAGAGACCCAGTACTTC. As protein: CASSLTGTSGVETQYF.

The chain couples TRBV7-2 to TRBJ2-5, with TRBD2 as a possible D gene (7 bases). The germline V gene encodes CDR1 SGHTA and CDR2 FQGNSA. The CDR3 runs 14 residues. The V end was cut by 7 bases, the J end by 2 bases, with 14 bases between. The DNA of the CDR3 is TGTGCCAGCACCTTCGGGGGGCGACAAGAGACCCAGTACTTC. This codes for CASTFGGRQETQYF.

Remarks on this clone: It is likely a read error, because the conserved phenylalanine at the end of the CDR3 is missing. The chain couples TRBV30 to TRBJ1-3; 11 nucleotides match TRBD1. This CDR3 contains 15 residues. Germline trimming cut 3 bases from V and 7 bases from J; bases unmatched to any gene: 8. The V gene's germline CDR1 is GTSNPN and CDR2 SVGIG (reference sequence). CDR3 DNA: TGTGCCTGGAGCGAGGGACAGGGGGGTTGGAACACCATATATGTT. This encodes CAWSEGQGGWNTIYV.

The V call is TRBV30, the J call TRBJ2-7; 7 bases match TRBD2. CDR1 is GTSNPN, CDR2 SVGIG, per germline (reference sequence). The V segment lost 0 bases and the J segment 5 bases; nucleotides outside the gene matches: 10. There are 15 residues in the CDR3. The CDR3 DNA reads as TGTGCCTGGAGTGTAGGAGCGGGGTCCTCAAACGAGCAGTACTTC. Translating gives CAWSVGAGSSNEQYF.

The chain is built from TRBV12-2 and TRBJ2-1; TRBD2, the D gene given by the table, was not confirmed from the DNA. TRBV12-2 is shown as a pseudogene. The CDR3 totals 16 residues. The CDR3 sequence is CASRLKLLSHYNEQFF. The DNA of the CDR3 is TGTGCAAGTCGTTTAAAACTACTGAGTCATTACAATGAGCAGTTCTTC.

This clone was picked up a small number of times. The chain uses TRBV10-3 and TRBJ2-7; D gene uncertain. V lost 0 bases, J lost 3 bases, and 9 bases lay in between. The CDR3 totals 14 residues. Germline loops: CDR1 ENHRY, CDR2 SYGVKD. The DNA for the CDR3 is TGTGCCATCAGTGAGTCGACGGAGCACTACGAGCAGTACTTC. This encodes CAISESTEHYEQYF.

The gene calls are TRBV6-1 and TRBJ1-5; TRBD1 aligns across 7 bases. Germline CDR1 reads MNHNS; CDR2 reads SASEGT. V dropped 2 bases and J dropped 3; count of bases not matched to a gene: 7. The CDR3 loop spans 16 amino acids. The CDR3 region is CASSEILTGLNQPQHF. The CDR3 DNA reads as TGTGCCAGCAGTGAAATTTTGACAGGGCTCAATCAGCCCCAGCATTTT.

This clone came up a few times. J is TRBJ1-1 and V is TRBV6-1; TRBD1 aligns across 7 bases. CDR3 length: 15 residues. From germline, CDR1 is MNHNS and CDR2 SASEGT. The ends lost 5 bases at V and 0 bases at J; junction bases unmatched: 6. The DNA for the CDR3 is TGTGCCAGCAGTCTTCGACAGGGATTGAACACTGAAGCTTTCTTT. This gives the protein CASSLRQGLNTEAFF.